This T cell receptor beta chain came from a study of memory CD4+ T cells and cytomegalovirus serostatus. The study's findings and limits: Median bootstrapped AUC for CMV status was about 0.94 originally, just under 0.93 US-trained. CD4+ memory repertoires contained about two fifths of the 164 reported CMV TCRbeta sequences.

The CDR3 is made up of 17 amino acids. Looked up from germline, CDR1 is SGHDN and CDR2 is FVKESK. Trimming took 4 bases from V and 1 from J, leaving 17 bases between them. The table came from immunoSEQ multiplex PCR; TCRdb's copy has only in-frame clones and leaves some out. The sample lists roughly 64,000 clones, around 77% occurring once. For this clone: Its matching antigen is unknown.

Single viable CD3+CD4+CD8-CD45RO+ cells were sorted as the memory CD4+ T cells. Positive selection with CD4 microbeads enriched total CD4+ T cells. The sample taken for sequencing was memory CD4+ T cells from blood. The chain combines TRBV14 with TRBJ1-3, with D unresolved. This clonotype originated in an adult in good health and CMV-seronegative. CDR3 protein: CASSPEALIISGNTIYF. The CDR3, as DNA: TGTGCCAGCAGCCCCGAGGCCCTGATAATATCTGGAAACACCATATATTTT. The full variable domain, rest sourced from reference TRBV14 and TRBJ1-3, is EAGVTQFPSHSVIEKGQTVTLRCDPISGHDNLYWYRRVMGKEIKFLLHFVKESKQDESGMPNNRFLAERTGGTYSTLKVQPAELEDSGVYFCASSPEALIISGNTIYFGEGSWLTVV.